The next 31 T cell receptor beta chains were all read from a single sample in a study of CD8 T cells in ankylosing spondylitis. TCRdb ran MiXCR on the 5' RACE reads and lists one entry per CDR3 protein. The sample contains about 150,000 distinct CDR3 sequences, around 42% of which appear only once. Source material: synovial fluid, either unsorted or a sorted T cell fraction (not recorded which). The source is a male donor with ankylosing spondylitis.

The rearrangement uses TRBV7-9 and TRBJ2-3; D gene unclear. V lost 10 bases and J lost 7, with 12 bases in between. The CDR3 runs 11 residues. Germline V lookup: CDR1 SEHNR, CDR2 FQNEAQ (reference sequence). The DNA of the CDR3 is TGTGCCACCCCAAAACAGAATACGCAGTATTTT. Its protein product is CATPKQNTQYF.

This chain uses TRBV6-5 with TRBJ2-1; D unresolved. Trimming took 2 bases from V and 6 from J, leaving 11 bases between them. The CDR3 sequence is 14 residues long. Germline CDR1 is MNHEY and CDR2 is SVGAGI. CDR3 in DNA: TGTGCCAGCAGTTACGTGCAGGTCTTCAATGAGCAGTTCTTC. This codes for CASSYVQVFNEQFF.

The chain joins TRBV5-1 to TRBJ2-7; 7 nucleotides agree with TRBD1. Trimming removed 2 bases from V and 2 bases from J; junction bases left unmatched: 4. Germline V CDR1 and CDR2: SGHRS, YFSETQ. The CDR3 length is 14 residues. The DNA of the CDR3 is TGCGCCAGCAGCTTTTGGGGACAGCCCTACGAGCAGTACTTC. This codes for CASSFWGQPYEQYF.

This chain connects TRBV20-1 to TRBJ1-5; unclear D gene. Germline CDR1 is DFQATT and CDR2 is SNEGSKA (reference sequence). The CDR3 runs 15 residues. Trimming pared 0 bases from V and 2 bases from J, leaving 11 bases between. The CDR3 loop reads CSARDQEVGNQPQHF. DNA of the CDR3: TGCAGTGCTAGAGATCAAGAGGTAGGCAATCAGCCCCAGCATTTT.

As for this clonotype: One end of the junction does not line up with germline, which may come from a read error. The chain uses TRBV7-9 and TRBJ2-3; D remains ambiguous. The CDR3 spans 13 residues. Germline V lookup: CDR1 SEHNR, CDR2 FQNEAQ (reference sequence). The CDR3 protein is CASSKVTTDTKYF. CDR3 in DNA: TGTGCCAGCAGCAAGGTGACCACAGATACGAAGTATTTT.

The chain joins TRBV15 to TRBJ2-3; 7 bases match TRBD1. Looked up from germline, CDR1 is LNHNV and CDR2 is YYDKDF (reference sequence). The CDR3 is 17 residues long. Trimming took 0 bases from V and 1 from J; bases not matched to a gene: 7. CDR3 protein: CATSRDIEGAGTDTQYF. Written as DNA, the CDR3 is TGTGCCACCAGCAGAGATATAGAGGGGGCGGGCACAGATACGCAGTATTTT.

V gene TRBV20-1 combines with J gene TRBJ2-1; a weak D match, TRBD2 (5 bases). The CDR3 covers 15 residues. Germline V gene sequence: CDR1 DFQATT, CDR2 SNEGSKA (reference sequence). V gave up 1 base and J gave up 2 bases, with 12 bases separating them. The CDR3 is CSARVSLAPYNEQFF. The CDR3 DNA reads as TGCAGTGCTAGAGTCTCCCTAGCACCCTACAATGAGCAGTTCTTC.

The CDR3 sequence is CATSGGDGGDSYNEQFF. CDR3 nucleotides: TGTGCCACCAGTGGGGGGGACGGGGGGGACTCCTACAATGAGCAGTTCTTC. The chain recombines TRBV24-1 with TRBJ2-1, with 8 bases that match TRBD2. The length of the CDR3 is 17 residues. CDR1 and CDR2 (germline): KGHDR, SFDVKD. The V gene end was trimmed by 5 bases and the J gene end by 0 bases; junction bases not matched to a gene: 8.

Only a few counts were recorded for this clonotype. The chain employs TRBV27 and TRBJ2-6, with 8 bases fitting TRBD1. CDR1 and CDR2 (germline): MNHEY, SMNVEV (reference sequence). CDR3 size: 17 residues. V was clipped by 1 base and J by 0 bases; unmatched bases: 2. CDR3 DNA: TGTGCCAGCAGTTTATGGACAGGGTTCTCTGGGGCCAACGTCCTGACTTTC. This encodes CASSLWTGFSGANVLTF. Full variable domain (rest looked up from reference TRBV27 and TRBJ2-6): EAQVTQNPRYLITVTGKKLTVTCSQNMNHEYMSWYRQDPGLGLRQIYYSMNVEVTDKGDVPEGYKVSRKEKRNFPLILESPSPNQTSLYFCASSLWTGFSGANVLTFGAGSRLTVL.

This clonotype was seen only a few times. This chain joins TRBV14 and TRBJ1-6; D gene unclear. Germline V gene sequence: CDR1 SGHDN, CDR2 FVKESK. V was pared by 1 base and J by 10 bases, with 8 bases between. The CDR3 runs to 13 residues. The CDR3 loop is CASSQVVYSPLHF. The CDR3 DNA is TGTGCCAGCAGCCAAGTGGTATACTCACCCCTCCACTTT.

The CDR3 nucleotides read TGTGCCAGCAGCCCATCCACAGGGGATGAGCAGTTCTTC. Translating gives CASSPSTGDEQFF. V and J are TRBV7-9 and TRBJ2-1; TRBD1 matches 7 bases. V was clipped by 5 bases and J by 8 bases; unmatched bases: 6. Germline V gene sequence: CDR1 SEHNR, CDR2 FQNEAQ (reference sequence). The CDR3 spans 13 residues.

The chain combines TRBV7-9 with TRBJ2-7; unclear D gene. The CDR3 consists of 14 residues. V was cut by 7 bases and J by 3 bases, with 16 bases left in between. Germline values: CDR1 SEHNR, CDR2 FQNEAQ (reference sequence). The CDR3 DNA sequence: TGTGCCAGCACCCAGGACGGGTTGGTCTACGAGCAGTACTTC. Translation gives CASTQDGLVYEQYF.

The gene calls are TRBV10-3 and TRBJ2-5; D possibly corresponds to TRBD2 (5 bases). CDR1 ENHRY and CDR2 SYGVKD come from the germline V gene. V was pared by 3 bases and J by 0 bases, with 17 bases between. CDR3 length: 17 amino acids. Here the CDR3 reads CAISDFLLKDYQETQYF. The CDR3 DNA reads as TGTGCCATCAGTGATTTTTTGCTGAAGGACTACCAAGAGACCCAGTACTTC.

This chain uses TRBV5-1 with TRBJ2-7; tentative D call: TRBD2 (5 bases). Between the trimmed V and J ends, which lost 4 bases and 0 bases, there was a span of 14 bases. This CDR3 is 15 amino acids long. CDR1 is SGHRS, CDR2 YFSETQ, per germline. CDR3 loop: CASSLHGVSSYEQYF. The CDR3 coding sequence is TGCGCCAGCAGCCTTCACGGGGTCAGCTCCTACGAGCAGTACTTC.

This rearrangement joins TRBV6-2 or TRBV6-3 to TRBJ2-1, with D perhaps matching TRBD1 (6 bases). The germline CDR1 and CDR2 sequences are MNHEY and SVGEGT. The ends were cut back, 6 bases at V and 6 bases at J, with 15 bases in the middle. CDR3 length: 14 amino acids. The CDR3, as DNA: TGTGCCAGCAGAGGAGATTCCAGGGGCAATGAGCAGTTCTTC. Residues: CASRGDSRGNEQFF.

V and J are TRBV29-1 and TRBJ1-1, with 9 bases aligning to TRBD1. The V gene's germline CDR1 is SQVTM and CDR2 ANQGSEA. The CDR3 is 15 residues long. Trimming at V came to 0 bases and at J to 7 bases, leaving 9 bases not matched to a gene. CDR3 loop: CSVEDRGQGIDEAFF. The CDR3 DNA is TGCAGCGTTGAAGATCGGGGACAGGGAATAGATGAAGCTTTCTTT.

This chain joins TRBV7-8 and TRBJ2-2; no definite D call. The CDR3 length is 13 residues. Germline-derived CDR1 and CDR2 are SGHVS and FQNEAQ. The ends were cut back, 4 bases at V and 4 bases at J, with 7 bases in the middle. CDR3 residues: CASSSRSTGELFF. The CDR3 DNA sequence: TGTGCCAGCAGCTCCCGCAGCACCGGGGAGCTGTTTTTT. The full variable domain, its missing parts supplied by reference TRBV7-8 and TRBJ2-2, is GAGVSQSPRYKVAKRGQDVALRCDPISGHVSLFWYQQALGQGPEFLTYFQNEAQLDKSGLPSDRFFAERPEGSVSTLKIQRTQQEDSAVYLCASSSRSTGELFFGEGSRLTVL.

The chain uses TRBV5-1 and TRBJ2-1; tentative D call: TRBD2 (5 bases). This CDR3 is 16 amino acids long. Germline-derived CDR1 and CDR2 are SGHRS and YFSETQ. V was clipped by 4 bases and J by 1 base, with 15 bases between them. The CDR3 nucleotides read TGCGCCAGCAGCCCAACCGGCCGGAGGTCCTACAATGAGCAGTTCTTC. Protein product: CASSPTGRRSYNEQFF.

V is TRBV6-6 and J is TRBJ2-5; TRBD2 might be the D (5 bases). The CDR3 consists of 13 residues. V gave up 7 bases and J gave up 0 bases, with 9 bases separating them. CDR1 is MNHNY, CDR2 SVGAGI, per germline (reference sequence). The CDR3 DNA sequence: TGTGCCAGCAACGGAGGAGACCAAGAGACCCAGTACTTC. Its translation is CASNGGDQETQYF.

V and J are TRBV5-1 and TRBJ2-6; 7 bases are shared with TRBD2. Germline CDR1 reads SGHRS; CDR2 reads YFSETQ. The CDR3 loop spans 17 amino acids. V dropped 0 bases and J dropped 2; count of bases not matched to a gene: 5. The CDR3 nucleotides are TGCGCCAGCAGCTTGGGACTAGCAGCTCCTGGGGCCAACGTCCTGACTTTC. It is translated as CASSLGLAAPGANVLTF.

This clonotype was seen once. The V call is TRBV2, the J call TRBJ1-4, with 9 nucleotides matching TRBD1. The V and J ends lost 5 bases and 0 bases, in that order; junction bases with no gene match: 4. Germline CDR1 reads SNHLY; CDR2 reads FYNNEI. The CDR3 spans 16 residues. In DNA form, the CDR3 reads TGTGCCAGCAGTATCGGGACAGGGACAACTAATGAAAAACTGTTTTTT. Amino acids: CASSIGTGTTNEKLFF.

This clonotype has just a few counts. CDR3 in amino acids: CSVSRQEPYEQYF. Written as DNA, the CDR3 is TGCAGCGTAAGCCGCCAGGAGCCCTACGAGCAGTACTTC. The genes are TRBV29-1 and TRBJ2-7; the D is unclear. The V end was cut by 6 bases, the J end by 2 bases, with 14 bases between. The germline V gene has CDR1 SQVTM and CDR2 ANQGSEA. CDR3 length: 13 amino acids.

The chain uses TRBV7-6 and TRBJ2-5, with 7 bases identical to TRBD1. The ends lost 6 bases at V and 0 bases at J; junction bases unmatched: 19. Germline assignment: CDR1 SGHVS and CDR2 FNYEAQ. CDR3 length equals 19 residues. The DNA of the CDR3 is TGTGCCAGCAGTCAACCCCGATATAAGGGACAGTTGTACCAAGAGACCCAGTACTTC. It codes for CASSQPRYKGQLYQETQYF.

The V and J genes are TRBV6-1 and TRBJ1-5, with 7 nucleotides matching TRBD1. After removal of 9 bases from V and 0 bases from J, the junction contained 2 bases not matched to a gene. Germline V CDR1 and CDR2: MNHNS, SASEGT. The CDR3 is 13 residues long. DNA of the CDR3: TGTGCCAGTGGGACAGTTAGCAATCAGCCCCAGCATTTT. This gives the protein CASGTVSNQPQHF.

This clonotype was found many times. The genes are TRBV5-1 and TRBJ2-2; tentative D call: TRBD1 (6 bases). This CDR3 spans 15 amino acids. From germline, CDR1 is SGHRS and CDR2 YFSETQ. V lost 7 bases, J lost 1 base, and 14 bases lay in between. CDR3 amino acids: CASSPGQGNTGELFF. DNA for the CDR3: TGCGCCAGCTCTCCGGGACAAGGGAACACCGGGGAGCTGTTTTTT.

This clonotype was observed many times. V gene TRBV4-3 combines with J gene TRBJ2-2; D may be TRBD1 (5 bases). From germline, CDR1 is LGHNA and CDR2 YSLEER. The ends were cut back, 0 bases at V and 2 bases at J, with 7 bases in the middle. This CDR3 has 15 residues. As DNA, the CDR3 is TGCGCCAGCAGCCAAGAGTGGACAAACACCGGGGAGCTGTTTTTT. This translates into CASSQEWTNTGELFF.

The rearrangement joins TRBV27 to TRBJ1-2, with a possible D match to TRBD1 (5 bases). Germline lookup yields CDR1 MNHEY and CDR2 SMNVEV (reference sequence). The CDR3 is made up of 14 amino acids. Deletions cut 1 base from V and 3 bases from J, with 9 bases between. The CDR3 DNA is TGTGCCAGCAGTTTATTCAGGGAAGACTATGGCTACACCTTC. This gives the protein CASSLFREDYGYTF.

V gene TRBV2 combines with J gene TRBJ1-2; a possible D gene is TRBD1 (6 bases). This CDR3 region has 14 residues. The germline V gene encodes CDR1 SNHLY and CDR2 FYNNEI. The V end lost 1 base, the J end lost 6 bases, and 12 bases lay between the germline ends. CDR3 nucleotides: TGTGCCAGCAGTGAAGAGGAGGGGGAAGATGGCTACACCTTC. This sequence encodes CASSEEEGEDGYTF.

The chain joins TRBV4-1 to TRBJ2-3; D unresolved. Germline CDR1 is MGHRA and CDR2 is YSYEKL. The V end lost 1 base, the J end lost 0 bases, and 11 bases lay between the germline ends. CDR3 size: 16 residues. The CDR3 sequence is CASSQVPSRSTDTQYF. CDR3 in DNA: TGCGCCAGCAGCCAAGTCCCGAGTAGAAGCACAGATACGCAGTATTTT.

The J gene is TRBJ2-1, the V gene TRBV12-3 or TRBV12-4; 7 positions match TRBD1. This CDR3 has 16 amino acids. V was pared by 5 bases and J by 4 bases, with 11 bases of the junction left unmatched. This CDR3 reads CASSILGQRNYNEQFF. For the CDR3, the DNA is TGTGCCAGCAGTATCCTGGGACAGCGAAATTACAATGAGCAGTTCTTC.

The table lists this clonotype with a few counts. This rearrangement joins TRBV4-3 to TRBJ2-1, with 8 bases fitting TRBD2. Germline lookup yields CDR1 LGHNA and CDR2 YSLEER. The CDR3 runs to 16 residues. The V gene end was trimmed by 0 bases and the J gene end by 8 bases; junction bases not matched to a gene: 9. The CDR3 nucleotides read TGCGCCAGCAGCCAAGATCCCAGCGGGAGTTGGGATGAGCAGTTCTTC. This translates into CASSQDPSGSWDEQFF.